This T cell receptor beta chain appears in the sequencing data of a study of shared clonotypes between healthy human individuals. Study summary: Sampling drew on donors who were a couple of women and a few men aged 18 to 49.

The repertoire was sequenced with immunoSEQ multiplex PCR; TCRdb's copy has only in-frame clones and lacks some. This sample has over a million clones; roughly 75% occur once, and the top ten carry around 1.4%. Findings and limits, study-wide: Larger estimated richness was generally seen in naive subsets than in memory subsets. A handful of donors had around 5% of their naive CD4 clonotypes in common. The authors sampled blood alone, and tissue repertoires likely differ.

As concerns this clone: As yet, its antigen is unknown.

This clonotype originated in a young man in good health. Sequencing input: memory CD4+ T cells sorted from blood. Specified subset: CD45RA-negative fraction.

In DNA form, the CDR3 reads TGTGCCAGCAGAAGTTCTGGAAACACCATATATTTT. This sequence encodes CASRSSGNTIYF. The J gene is TRBJ1-3, the V gene TRBV5-6, with no clear D. The CDR3 runs 12 residues. The germline V gene encodes CDR1 SGHDT and CDR2 YYEEEE. V lost 5 bases and J 1 base, leaving 4 bases between the germline ends.